These 19 T cell receptor beta chains originate from one sample sequenced in a study of shared clonotypes between healthy human individuals. Repertoires were generated with immunoSEQ multiplex PCR, while TCRdb's copy carries only in-frame clones and drops some. The table records 950,000 to 1,100,000 clones, about four fifths of them present only once. The source material was memory CD4+ T cells from PBMCs. Subset meaning: CD45RA-negative fraction. All receptors derive from a man in his late teens or twenties in good health. Some clones in this sample may be carry-over from other donors' samples.

CDR3 in DNA: TGTGCCTGGAGTGTGGGGACTAGCGGGATTAGCACAGATACGCAGTATTTT. Translation: CAWSVGTSGISTDTQYF. This chain joins TRBV30 and TRBJ2-3; 13 positions match TRBD2. The V and J ends lost 0 bases and 0 bases, in that order; junction bases with no gene match: 3. Germline values: CDR1 GTSNPN, CDR2 SVGIG (reference sequence). This CDR3 comprises 17 residues.

The chain links TRBV6-1 to TRBJ1-4; D ambiguous. This CDR3 is built from 14 residues. CDR1 is MNHNS, CDR2 SASEGT, per germline. V was trimmed by 8 bases and J by 7 bases, leaving 17 bases between them. DNA of the CDR3: TGTGCCAGCTGCCAATTATTTAACCCTGAAAAACTGTTTTTT. The encoded protein is CASCQLFNPEKLFF.

This clone occurred once. DNA for the CDR3: TGTGCCAGCTCAGGCACCGGGACTAGCTACAGAGGGTGGAATGAGCAGTTCTTC. It yields the protein CASSGTGTSYRGWNEQFF. The chain combines TRBV18 with TRBJ2-1, with 9 bases fitting TRBD2. The germline V gene encodes CDR1 KGHSH and CDR2 LQKENI. V shed 5 bases and J 7 bases; nucleotides not matched to a gene: 18. The CDR3 is made up of 18 amino acids. The full variable domain, with the rest looked up from reference TRBV18 and TRBJ2-1, is NAGVMQNPRHLVRRRGQEARLRCSPMKGHSHVYWYRQLPEEGLKFMVYLQKENIIDESGMPKERFSAEFPKEGPSILRIQQVVRGDSAAYFCASSGTGTSYRGWNEQFFGPGTRLTVL.

As to this clone: The germline gene is not matched at one end of the junction; a read error may be the cause. This chain links TRBV20-1 with TRBJ1-2; D remains ambiguous. CDR3 length: 8 residues. Germline CDR1 and CDR2: DFQATT and SNEGSKA (reference sequence). In DNA, the CDR3 is TGCAGTGTTAGAGGGCCAACCTTC. Its protein product is CSVRGPTF.

This clone was seen repeatedly, ten times or more. V is TRBV5-1 and J is TRBJ2-7; D is ambiguous. The CDR3 is 14 residues long. Trimming took 0 bases from V and 0 from J, leaving 7 bases between them. Looked up from germline, CDR1 is SGHRS and CDR2 is YFSETQ. The CDR3: CASSLVPDSYEQYF. The CDR3 bases are TGCGCCAGCAGCTTGGTACCGGACTCCTACGAGCAGTACTTC.

This clone came up a few times. This chain uses TRBV19 with TRBJ1-2; a possible D gene is TRBD1 (6 bases). V shed 5 bases and J shed 13 bases, with 26 bases lying between them. The CDR3 totals 15 residues. Germline V lookup: CDR1 LNHDA, CDR2 SQIVND (reference sequence). The CDR3 DNA reads TGTGCCAGTAGTCCACCGACGGCAGGGGCCTCCGGTGGCACCTTC. Translated, it gives CASSPPTAGASGGTF. The variable domain in full, with the rest retrieved from reference TRBV19 and TRBJ1-2, is DGGITQSPKYLFRKEGQNVTLSCEQNLNHDAMYWYRQDPGQGLRLIYYSQIVNDFQKGDIAEGYSVSREKKESFPLTVTSAQKNPTAFYLCASSPPTAGASGGTFGSGTRLTVV.

With regard to this clone: A much bigger clone sits one base away, suggesting this may be a read error. This sample also contains other DNA sequences that code for the same CDR3. This rearrangement joins TRBV5-1 to TRBJ2-5; 10 bases are shared with TRBD2. V gave up 4 bases and J gave up 2 bases; unmatched junction bases: 8. CDR3 length equals 16 residues. Per germline, CDR1 SGHRS and CDR2 YFSETQ. The CDR3 sequence is CASSLSPAGGQETQYF. CDR3 coding DNA: TGCGCCAGCAGCCTCAGTCCAGCGGGAGGGCAAGAGACCCAGTACTTC. Filled out from reference TRBV5-1 and TRBJ2-5, the complete variable domain reads KAGVTQTPRYLIKTRGQQVTLSCSPISGHRSVSWYQQTPGQGLQFLFEYFSETQRNKGNFPGRFSGRQFSNSRSEMNVSTLELGDSALYLCASSLSPAGGQETQYFGPGTRLLVL.

CDR3 sequence reads: CASSSDKVYETQYF. The CDR3 bases are TGTGCCAGCAGCTCCGACAAGGTGTACGAGACCCAGTACTTC. The chain employs TRBV7-8 and TRBJ2-5; D ambiguous. Germline CDR1 SGHVS, CDR2 FQNEAQ. Trimming pared 4 bases from V and 5 bases from J, leaving 14 bases between. The CDR3 has 14 amino acids.

V is TRBV7-2 and J is TRBJ2-3; D gene unclear. The length of the CDR3 is 15 residues. Germline CDR1 and CDR2: SGHTA and FQGNSA. V was cut by 7 bases and J by 1 base, with 15 bases left in between. CDR3 loop: CASTLDPQGTDTQYF. The CDR3 DNA reads as TGTGCCAGCACCCTCGACCCGCAAGGCACAGATACGCAGTATTTT.

The rearrangement joins TRBV18 to TRBJ2-5, with a possible D match to TRBD2 (5 bases). V lost 1 base and J lost 1, with 7 bases in between. CDR3 length: 14 amino acids. Germline V CDR1 and CDR2: KGHSH, LQKENI. Written as DNA, the CDR3 is TGTGCCAGCTCACCACTCGGGATCCAAGAGACCCAGTACTTC. It yields the protein CASSPLGIQETQYF. The full variable domain, its missing parts supplied by reference TRBV18 and TRBJ2-5, is NAGVMQNPRHLVRRRGQEARLRCSPMKGHSHVYWYRQLPEEGLKFMVYLQKENIIDESGMPKERFSAEFPKEGPSILRIQQVVRGDSAAYFCASSPLGIQETQYFGPGTRLLVL.

A note on this clone: Other DNA sequences in this specimen translate into the identical CDR3. The chain uses TRBV7-2 and TRBJ2-1; 8 positions agree with TRBD1. The CDR3 is made up of 15 amino acids. After removal of 5 bases from V and 0 bases from J, the junction contained 3 bases not matched to a gene. Germline V gene data show CDR1 as SGHTA and CDR2 as FQGNSA. CDR3 bases: TGTGCCAGCAGCCCCGGACAGGGCTCCTACAATGAGCAGTTCTTC. It encodes CASSPGQGSYNEQFF.

The chain uses TRBV7-2 and TRBJ1-1; maybe TRBD1 (5 bases). Germline V gene lookup returns CDR1 SGHTA and CDR2 FQGNSA. CDR3 length: 14 residues. V was cut by 7 bases and J by 0 bases, with 12 bases left in between. DNA for the CDR3: TGTGCCAGCAACACGCCGGGACTGAACACTGAAGCTTTCTTT. It is translated as CASNTPGLNTEAFF.

V gene TRBV10-3 combines with J gene TRBJ2-5; perhaps TRBD1 as D (6 bases). This CDR3 comprises 13 residues. Trimming pared 8 bases from V and 4 bases from J, leaving 14 bases between. CDR1 and CDR2 (germline): ENHRY, SYGVKD. The CDR3 DNA is TGTGCCATCGGGTCAGGGGTGGGAGAGACCCAGTACTTC. This sequence encodes CAIGSGVGETQYF.

The chain uses TRBV5-1 and TRBJ1-1; weak D call: TRBD1 (5 bases). Between the trimmed V and J ends, which lost 3 bases and 3 bases, there was a span of 15 bases. The CDR3 loop spans 15 amino acids. Germline values: CDR1 SGHRS, CDR2 YFSETQ. CDR3 coding DNA: TGCGCCAGCAGCTCATTAAGGGGCGGGGACACTGAAGCTTTCTTT. It specifies CASSSLRGGDTEAFF.

This clone was counted between two and nine times. V gene TRBV30 combines with J gene TRBJ1-1, with D unresolved. The V gene lost 0 bases and the J gene lost 4 bases, with 9 bases spanning the gap. From germline, CDR1 is GTSNPN and CDR2 SVGIG (reference sequence). The CDR3 extends over 13 amino acids. The CDR3 bases are TGTGCCTGGAGTGTAAGGACCCCCACTGAAGCTTTCTTT. This encodes CAWSVRTPTEAFF.

The CDR3 loop is CASSRRDEQYF. In DNA form, the CDR3 reads TGTGCCAGCAGCCGACGAGACGAGCAGTACTTC. The chain employs TRBV7-9 and TRBJ2-7, with D unclear. The CDR3 length is 11 residues. Germline values: CDR1 SEHNR, CDR2 FQNEAQ (reference sequence). The ends were cut back, 5 bases at V and 5 bases at J, with 7 bases in the middle. The whole variable domain, filled in from reference TRBV7-9 and TRBJ2-7, reads DTGVSQNPRHKITKRGQNVTFRCDPISEHNRLYWYRQTLGQGPEFLTYFQNEAQLEKSRLLSDRFSAERPKGSFSTLEIQRTEQGDSAMYLCASSRRDEQYFGPGTRLTVT.

V and J are TRBV28 and TRBJ2-7; possible D gene TRBD2, 6 bases. CDR1 and CDR2 from the germline V gene are MDHEN and SYDVKM. The CDR3 runs to 15 residues. The V end lost 7 bases, the J end lost 0 bases, and 16 bases lay between the germline ends. CDR3 sequence (DNA): TGTGCCAGCACCCGATCGGGGGTGTTCTCCTACGAGCAGTACTTC. It yields the protein CASTRSGVFSYEQYF.

The gene calls are TRBV30 and TRBJ2-5, with TRBD2 as a possible D gene (6 bases). Matching the DNA end better, TRBJ2-7 makes the J call doubtful. The CDR3 sequence is 19 residues long. Germline lookup yields CDR1 GTSNPN and CDR2 SVGIG (reference sequence). The chain's CDR3 is CAWRKEWREGLGDAHEQYF. CDR3 DNA sequence: TGTGCCTGGAGAAAGGAATGGCGGGAAGGGTTGGGAGACGCCCACGAGCAGTACTTC.

The chain links TRBV5-1 to TRBJ2-6, with D perhaps TRBD1 (7 bases). The CDR3 is made up of 14 amino acids. Germline V gene sequence: CDR1 SGHRS, CDR2 YFSETQ. V was pared by 4 bases and J by 14 bases, with 19 bases between. CDR3 in DNA: TGCGCCAGCAGCCGGCTGGAGGGGGCGAGGATCCTGACTTTC. This encodes CASSRLEGARILTF.